The 11 T cell receptor beta chains presented below share a single source sample, sequenced in a study of blood T cell repertoires in COVID-19. The assay was immunoSEQ multiplex PCR, and TCRdb's table has in-frame clones only and misses some. The profile shows tens of thousands of clones, around 68% of them singletons. The sequenced sample consisted of peripheral blood. Receptors originate from an older woman with acute or convalescent COVID-19.

The chain links TRBV7-2 to TRBJ1-2; possibly TRBD1 for D (6 bases). This CDR3 has 14 residues. Trimming stripped 4 bases from V and 6 bases from J, with 15 bases between. The germline V gene has CDR1 SGHTA and CDR2 FQGNSA. CDR3 in amino acids: CASSWSGGRDGYTF. The CDR3 DNA is TGTGCCAGCAGCTGGAGCGGGGGGCGGGATGGCTACACCTTC.

The sample holds a few counts of this clone. The J gene is TRBJ2-1, the V gene TRBV6-2 or TRBV6-3; the D is unclear. Looked up from germline, CDR1 is MNHEY and CDR2 is SVGEGT. Trimming removed 0 bases at V and 3 bases at J, with 18 bases between. The CDR3 has 18 residues. As DNA, the CDR3 is TGTGCCAGCAGTTACTCGGAGTCGGCTAAAGGAGACTACAATGAGCAGTTCTTC. As protein: CASSYSESAKGDYNEQFF.

V is TRBV3-1 (or the pseudogene TRBV3-2) and J is TRBJ1-4; D remains ambiguous. Germline values: CDR1 LGHDT, CDR2 YNNKEL (reference sequence). The CDR3 totals 15 residues. Trimming cost V 0 bases and J 6 bases, with 11 bases left between them. CDR3 residues: CASSQDPSRDEKLFF. CDR3 DNA sequence: TGTGCCAGCAGCCAAGACCCATCGAGGGATGAAAAACTGTTTTTT.

The CDR3 coding sequence is TGTGCCAGCCTTGGGACAGCTGGAAACACCATATATTTT. It yields the protein CASLGTAGNTIYF. V and J are TRBV6-5 and TRBJ1-3; 7 bases match TRBD1. With 8 bases clipped from V and 2 bases from J, the junction kept 3 bases outside the gene matches. Germline V lookup: CDR1 MNHEY, CDR2 SVGAGI. The CDR3 extends over 13 amino acids.

This clone appeared a few times. This chain connects TRBV10-1 to TRBJ2-1; D is ambiguous. The CDR3 has 13 residues. V was clipped by 2 bases and J by 9 bases, with 11 bases between them. CDR1 WNHNN and CDR2 SYGVQD come from the germline V gene (reference sequence). CDR3 protein: CASSEHGESEQFF. The CDR3 DNA reads TGCGCCAGCAGTGAGCATGGTGAGAGTGAGCAGTTCTTC.

This clone was seen a few times. The rearrangement uses TRBV25-1 and TRBJ1-2; 7 bases are shared with TRBD1. The J segment lost 5 bases and the V segment lost 3 bases, leaving 6 bases of the junction unmatched. Germline-derived CDR1 and CDR2 are MGHDK and SYGVNS. This CDR3 region has 14 residues. CDR3 coding DNA: TGTGCCAGCAGTGATGACAGGGAGGAATATGGCTACACCTTC. This sequence encodes CASSDDREEYGYTF.

The V and J genes are TRBV9 and TRBJ1-4; 7 nucleotides match TRBD1. The CDR3 runs 16 residues. V shed 0 bases and J 8 bases; nucleotides not matched to a gene: 10. CDR1 and CDR2 (germline): SGDLS, YYNGEE. In DNA, the CDR3 is TGTGCCAGCAGCGTAGGCGTCCAGGGGGTAGGGGAAAAACTGTTTTTT. The encoded protein is CASSVGVQGVGEKLFF.

This clone has just one count. This chain links TRBV4-1 with TRBJ2-3; D not resolved. Trimming took off 1 base at V and 2 bases at J, with 7 bases between the two ends. The CDR3 runs to 14 residues. Germline V lookup: CDR1 MGHRA, CDR2 YSYEKL. The DNA for the CDR3 is TGCGCCAGCAGCCAAGGGTCTATCACAGATACGCAGTATTTT. This sequence encodes CASSQGSITDTQYF.

This clone was seen more than once but under ten times. V is TRBV7-6 and J is TRBJ2-2; 9 nucleotides agree with TRBD1. V gave up 5 bases and J gave up 8 bases; unmatched junction bases: 12. There are 16 residues in the CDR3. Germline values: CDR1 SGHVS, CDR2 FNYEAQ. The CDR3 here is CASSRSGTGSNGELFF. In DNA, the CDR3 is TGTGCCAGCAGCCGTTCCGGGACAGGGAGTAATGGGGAGCTGTTTTTT.

This chain uses TRBV6-5 with TRBJ1-2, with D possibly being TRBD1 (5 bases). Trimming shortened V by 5 bases and J by 1 base, and 14 bases separated the two germline ends. Germline V gives CDR1 MNHEY, CDR2 SVGAGI. This CDR3 is built from 15 residues. The DNA for the CDR3 is TGTGCCAGCAGTAAGCAGGGCGGGGATAACTATGGCTACACCTTC. This translates into CASSKQGGDNYGYTF.

This clone was counted at least ten times. This sequence joins TRBV28 and TRBJ1-4; D not certain. V was clipped by 10 bases and J by 6 bases, with 9 bases between them. Germline CDR1 is MDHEN and CDR2 is SYDVKM. The CDR3 is 11 amino acids. This CDR3 reads CATSVYEKLFF. CDR3 DNA sequence: TGTGCCACCTCTGTGTATGAAAAACTGTTTTTT.